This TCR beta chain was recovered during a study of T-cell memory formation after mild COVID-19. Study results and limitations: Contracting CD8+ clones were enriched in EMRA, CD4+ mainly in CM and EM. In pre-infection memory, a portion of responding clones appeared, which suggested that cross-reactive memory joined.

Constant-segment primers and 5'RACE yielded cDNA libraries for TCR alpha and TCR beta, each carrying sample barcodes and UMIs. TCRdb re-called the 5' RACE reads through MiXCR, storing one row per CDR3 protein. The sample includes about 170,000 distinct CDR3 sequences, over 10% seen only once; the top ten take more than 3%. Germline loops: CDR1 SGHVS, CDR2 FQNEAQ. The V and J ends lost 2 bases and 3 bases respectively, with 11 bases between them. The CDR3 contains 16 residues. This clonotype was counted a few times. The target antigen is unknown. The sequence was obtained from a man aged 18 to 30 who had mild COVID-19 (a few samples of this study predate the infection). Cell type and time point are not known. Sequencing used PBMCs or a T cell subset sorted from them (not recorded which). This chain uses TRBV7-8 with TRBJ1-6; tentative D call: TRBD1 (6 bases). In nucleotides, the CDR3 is TGTGCCAGCAGCTTAAGTGGGACAAACTATAATTCACCCCTCCACTTT. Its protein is CASSLSGTNYNSPLHF.